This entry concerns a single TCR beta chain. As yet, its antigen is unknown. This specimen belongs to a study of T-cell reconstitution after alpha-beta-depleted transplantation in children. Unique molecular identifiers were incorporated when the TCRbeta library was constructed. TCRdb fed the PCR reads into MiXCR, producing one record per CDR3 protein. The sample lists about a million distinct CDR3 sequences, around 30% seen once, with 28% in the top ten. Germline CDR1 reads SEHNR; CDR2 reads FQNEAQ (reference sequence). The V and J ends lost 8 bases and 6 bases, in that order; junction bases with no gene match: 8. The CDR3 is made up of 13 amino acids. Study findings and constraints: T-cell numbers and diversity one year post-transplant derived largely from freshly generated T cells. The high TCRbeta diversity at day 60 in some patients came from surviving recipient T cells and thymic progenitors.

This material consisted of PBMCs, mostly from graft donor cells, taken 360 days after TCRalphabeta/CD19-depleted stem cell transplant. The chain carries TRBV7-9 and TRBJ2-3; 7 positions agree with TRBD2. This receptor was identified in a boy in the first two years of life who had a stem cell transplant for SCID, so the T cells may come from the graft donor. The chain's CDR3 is CASLPAGVDTQYF. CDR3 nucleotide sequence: TGTGCCAGCCTCCCCGCGGGGGTGGATACGCAGTATTTT.